These 9 T cell receptor beta chains share one sample of origin, sequenced in a study of T-cell reconstitution after alpha-beta-depleted transplantation in children. The library targeted TCRbeta and was prepared with unique molecular identifiers. TCRdb re-analysed the PCR reads in MiXCR, keeping a single row per CDR3 protein. The table lists roughly 490,000 distinct CDR3 sequences, about an eighth of them singletons, with roughly 15% in the top ten. Source: PBMCs, mostly from graft donor cells, taken 180 days after TCRalphabeta/CD19-depleted stem cell transplant. The receptors shown here come from a female patient aged 2-9 years who had a stem cell transplant for aplastic anemia, so the T cells may come from the graft donor.

This clonotype was seen more than once but under ten times. The chain links TRBV10-3 to TRBJ2-7, with D possibly being TRBD1 (5 bases). Trimming stripped 10 bases from V and 9 bases from J, with 19 bases between. Germline loops: CDR1 ENHRY, CDR2 SYGVKD. The CDR3 consists of 12 residues. This chain's CDR3 is CATTDSTSRQYF. Written as DNA, the CDR3 is TGTGCCACCACCGACAGTACCTCGCGGCAGTACTTC.

The sample holds many counts of this clonotype. J is TRBJ2-4 and V is TRBV28, with TRBD1 identical over 9 bases. Germline CDR1 MDHEN, CDR2 SYDVKM. The CDR3 covers 14 residues. J lost 10 bases, V lost 6 bases, and 10 bases had no gene match. The CDR3 DNA sequence: TGTGCCAGCAGCTTCAATGGACAGGGGATTATTCAGTACTTC. Protein product: CASSFNGQGIIQYF.

In this sample, this clonotype turned up a few times. In DNA, the CDR3 is TGTGCCAGCAGCTTAGCGCTGGTTAAGCTTATGGCTGGAAACACCATATATTTT. This codes for CASSLALVKLMAGNTIYF. The V and J genes are TRBV11-1 and TRBJ1-3; D gene unclear. V was clipped by 0 bases and J by 2 bases, with 17 bases between them. The V gene's germline CDR1 is SGHAT and CDR2 FQDESV (reference sequence). This CDR3 spans 18 amino acids.

The chain employs TRBV5-1 and TRBJ2-1; D remains unclear. Trimming removed 2 bases from V and 12 bases from J, with 9 bases in between. The germline gives CDR1 SGHRS, CDR2 YFSETQ. The CDR3 is made up of 11 amino acids. CDR3 DNA: TGCGCCAGCAGCTTCCCCGGAGCGCAGTTCTTC. It is translated as CASSFPGAQFF.

In its sample, this clonotype was seen many times. The CDR3, as DNA: TGTGCCAGCAGTTTAGGGGGGGGCCACGAGCAGTACTTC. It is translated as CASSLGGGHEQYF. The chain uses TRBV12-3 or TRBV12-4 and TRBJ2-7, with D perhaps matching TRBD2 (7 bases). The CDR3 is made up of 13 amino acids. V lost 1 base, J lost 5 bases, and 9 bases lay in between.

This rearrangement joins TRBV4-3 to TRBJ2-5, with 9 bases fitting TRBD2. The CDR3 is made up of 14 amino acids. The germline V gene has CDR1 LGHNA and CDR2 YSLEER. V shed 3 bases and J 4 bases; nucleotides not matched to a gene: 3. The DNA of the CDR3 is TGCGCCAGCAGCCAGCAACTAGCGGGAGAGACCCAGTACTTC. It codes for CASSQQLAGETQYF.

The J gene is TRBJ2-2, the V gene TRBV12-3 or TRBV12-4; 7 bases align to TRBD2. V lost 1 base to trimming and J lost 6 bases; unmatched junction nucleotides: 8. The CDR3 contains 16 residues. This chain's CDR3 is CASSLEGGHPSGELFF. DNA for the CDR3: TGTGCCAGCAGTTTAGAGGGAGGGCACCCCTCCGGGGAGCTGTTTTTT.

This clonotype has at least ten counts. This chain joins TRBV4-2 and TRBJ1-2, with 11 bases matching TRBD1. The J segment lost 4 bases and the V segment lost 6 bases, leaving 4 bases of the junction unmatched. The CDR3 spans 14 residues. Germline CDR1 LGHNA, CDR2 YNFKEQ. The CDR3 loop reads CASSRTGGSYGYTF. DNA for the CDR3: TGTGCCAGCAGTCGGACAGGGGGCTCCTATGGCTACACCTTC.

The CDR3: CASSGRLAVTYEQYF. The CDR3 DNA is TGTGCCAGCAGTGGGAGACTAGCGGTTACCTACGAGCAGTACTTC. The chain couples TRBV28 to TRBJ2-7, with TRBD2 identical over 9 bases. Germline lookup yields CDR1 MDHEN and CDR2 SYDVKM. Trimming at V came to 5 bases and at J to 2 bases, leaving 7 bases not matched to a gene. The CDR3 is 15 residues long.